The entry below gives a single TCR beta chain sequence along with its context. Its matching antigen is unknown. The CDR3 loop spans 14 amino acids. The germline CDR1 and CDR2 sequences are MNHNY and SVGAGI (reference sequence). Between the trimmed V and J ends, which lost 6 bases and 2 bases, there was a span of 14 bases. This entry comes from a study of OX40 agonist ivuxolimab in advanced cancers. Study in general: Having had anti-PD-1, anti-PD-L1 or anti-CTLA-4 therapy before was allowed, and around 44% had some.

Study-wide results and limits: Among some nonresponders, normalized T-cell clonal expansion was also low. On average, a greater number of expanded clones characterised CD8+ T cells relative to CD4+.

This table comes from immunoSEQ multiplex PCR, and its TCRdb copy is limited to in-frame clones, with some not included. The top ten clones hold roughly 0.77% of a sample with some 81,000 clones, around four fifths of them seen once. The TCR comes from an adult with an advanced solid tumor such as melanoma, head and neck, liver or kidney cancer. V usage is TRBV6-6 and J usage is TRBJ2-7; weak D call: TRBD2 (6 bases). This specimen consisted of CD4+ or CD8+ T cells sorted from blood, obtained in a trial of the OX40 agonist ivuxolimab. CDR3 DNA: TGTGCCAGCAGGCTAGCGACCGTTACCTACGAGCAGTACTTC. Amino acid sequence: CASRLATVTYEQYF.